The 25 T cell receptor beta chains reported below all come from one sample, sequenced in a study of T cells in localized non-small cell lung cancer. TCRdb keeps only in-frame clones here, not all; method: immunoSEQ multiplex PCR. The repertoire includes approximately 28,000 clones, around 81% of them detected once, and roughly 5.7% sits in the top ten. This specimen was peripheral blood mononuclear cells, taken before any cancer treatment. These receptors were obtained from a man between 40 and 70 years old with stage III lung adenocarcinoma.

The chain recombines TRBV7-9 with TRBJ1-5, with D possibly TRBD1 on 5 matching bases. Deletions cut 4 bases from V and 7 bases from J, with 11 bases between. From germline, CDR1 is SEHNR and CDR2 FQNEAQ (reference sequence). CDR3 length: 13 residues. The CDR3 DNA reads TGTGCCAGCAGCTCCGGGGCTTGGCAGCCCCAGCATTTT. Its translation is CASSSGAWQPQHF.

This chain connects TRBV5-4 to TRBJ2-2, with D perhaps being TRBD1 or TRBD2 (5 bases each). This CDR3 is 15 amino acids long. Germline CDR1 reads SGHNT; CDR2 reads YYREEE (reference sequence). V lost 2 bases, J lost 2 bases, and 10 bases lay in between. CDR3 in DNA: TGTGCCAGCAGCTTTGAGTGGGACAACACCGGGGAGCTGTTTTTT. It encodes CASSFEWDNTGELFF.

J is TRBJ2-1 and V is TRBV7-8, with TRBD2 matching 9 bases. J was trimmed by 4 bases and V by 1 base; bases with no gene match: 8. This CDR3 has 17 amino acids. CDR1 and CDR2 (germline): SGHVS, FQNEAQ. The CDR3 sequence: CASSLGGSGSAYNEQFF. CDR3 coding DNA: TGTGCCAGCAGCTTAGGGGGTAGCGGGAGTGCTTACAATGAGCAGTTCTTC. The full variable domain, its missing parts supplied by reference TRBV7-8 and TRBJ2-1, is GAGVSQSPRYKVAKRGQDVALRCDPISGHVSLFWYQQALGQGPEFLTYFQNEAQLDKSGLPSDRFFAERPEGSVSTLKIQRTQQEDSAVYLCASSLGGSGSAYNEQFFGPGTRLTVL.

This chain links TRBV6-1 with TRBJ2-2, with TRBD1 as a possible D gene (6 bases). Deletions cut 2 bases from V and 0 bases from J, with 10 bases between. This CDR3 has 16 residues. From germline, CDR1 is MNHNS and CDR2 SASEGT. The CDR3 protein is CASSEYGQTNTGELFF. CDR3 coding DNA: TGTGCCAGCAGTGAATACGGACAGACGAACACCGGGGAGCTGTTTTTT.

The chain recombines TRBV6-1 with TRBJ1-2; TRBD1 might be the D (6 bases). The CDR3 is 13 residues long. V dropped 6 bases and J dropped 8 bases, with 16 bases sitting between them. Germline lookup yields CDR1 MNHNS and CDR2 SASEGT. This CDR3 is CASRLQGSRGYTF. CDR3 coding DNA: TGTGCCAGCAGACTCCAGGGGAGTCGCGGCTACACCTTC.

This rearrangement joins TRBV6-6 to TRBJ1-5, with D tentatively TRBD1 (5 bases). The CDR3 has 14 amino acids. The germline V gene encodes CDR1 MNHNY and CDR2 SVGAGI (reference sequence). V lost 5 bases to trimming and J lost 2 bases, with 10 bases between them. The CDR3 spells CASSEGRGNQPQHF. The CDR3 DNA sequence: TGTGCCAGCAGTGAGGGACGAGGCAATCAGCCCCAGCATTTT.

V is TRBV11-2 and J is TRBJ2-1, with D maybe TRBD2 (6 bases). The V gene lost 3 bases and the J gene lost 11 bases, with 26 bases spanning the gap. This CDR3 region has 17 residues. Germline loops: CDR1 SGHAT, CDR2 FQNNGV. The CDR3 DNA follows: TGTGCCAGCAGCTTCCCATCTGGATTAGCGCGGGGTAATCAGCAGTTCTTC. This gives the protein CASSFPSGLARGNQQFF.

This clone has just one count. V usage is TRBV5-1 and J usage is TRBJ2-1; 8 nucleotides agree with TRBD1. This CDR3 comprises 15 residues. CDR1 is SGHRS, CDR2 YFSETQ, per germline. V lost 4 bases, J lost 9 bases, and 12 bases stayed unmatched. This chain's CDR3 is CASSQGAFAQAEQFF. DNA of the CDR3: TGCGCCAGCAGCCAGGGGGCCTTTGCACAGGCTGAGCAGTTCTTC. Based on the CDR3 plus reference TRBV5-1 and TRBJ2-1, the full variable domain is KAGVTQTPRYLIKTRGQQVTLSCSPISGHRSVSWYQQTPGQGLQFLFEYFSETQRNKGNFPGRFSGRQFSNSRSEMNVSTLELGDSALYLCASSQGAFAQAEQFFGPGTRLTVL.

The chain links TRBV4-2 to TRBJ2-6; TRBD2 is a possible D gene (6 bases). The CDR3 length is 16 residues. Germline V lookup: CDR1 LGHNA, CDR2 YNFKEQ. Deletions cut 2 bases from V and 2 bases from J, with 10 bases between. CDR3 region: CASSQTGRTGANVLTF. CDR3 nucleotides: TGTGCCAGCAGCCAAACGGGGAGGACTGGGGCCAACGTCCTGACTTTC.

This clone appeared a few times. The chain joins TRBV11-2 to TRBJ1-1; TRBD1 aligns across 12 bases. Per germline, CDR1 SGHAT and CDR2 FQNNGV. J was trimmed by 10 bases and V by 1 base; bases with no gene match: 13. This CDR3 is built from 17 residues. This CDR3 is CASSLVSGTGGLRVAFF. The CDR3 nucleotides read TGTGCCAGCAGCTTAGTATCCGGGACAGGGGGCTTAAGGGTAGCTTTCTTT.

V and J are TRBV29-1 and TRBJ2-5; the D call may be TRBD1 or TRBD2 (5 bases each). The CDR3 totals 15 residues. The V and J ends lost 3 bases and 3 bases respectively, with 17 bases between them. Germline CDR1 is SQVTM and CDR2 is ANQGSEA. DNA of the CDR3: TGCAGCGTTGACCTCATTCCGGGGACCAAAGAGACCCAGTACTTC. Translating gives CSVDLIPGTKETQYF.

The rearrangement joins TRBV19 to TRBJ1-1, with 7 bases lining up with TRBD1. CDR3 length: 15 residues. After removal of 5 bases from V and 5 bases from J, the junction contained 11 bases not matched to a gene. Germline V gene data show CDR1 as LNHDA and CDR2 as SQIVND (reference sequence). The CDR3 DNA reads as TGTGCCAGTAGTGCCTTAGACAGGGATTCTACTGAAGCTTTCTTT. Its translation: CASSALDRDSTEAFF.

The chain couples TRBV10-1 to TRBJ2-1; 9 nucleotides align to TRBD2. Germline assignment: CDR1 WNHNN and CDR2 SYGVQD (reference sequence). This CDR3 is 17 amino acids long. After removal of 6 bases from V and 4 bases from J, the junction contained 13 bases not matched to a gene. CDR3 sequence reads: CASSGLATRGVYNEQFF. In DNA form, the CDR3 reads TGCGCCAGCAGCGGACTAGCGACGAGAGGGGTATACAATGAGCAGTTCTTC.

The CDR3 loop reads CASRGDRGRGYTF. The CDR3 coding sequence is TGTGCCAGCAGGGGGGACAGGGGGCGAGGCTACACCTTC. The chain is built from TRBV2 and TRBJ1-2; 12 bases agree with TRBD1. This CDR3 has 13 amino acids. With 6 bases clipped from V and 8 bases from J, the junction kept 4 bases outside the gene matches. Per germline, CDR1 SNHLY and CDR2 FYNNEI.

CDR3 DNA sequence: TGTGCCAGCAGGTTAAAGCCCGGGACAGGGGATGAAAAACTGTTTTTT. Translation: CASRLKPGTGDEKLFF. This chain connects TRBV5-5 to TRBJ1-4, with 10 bases aligning to TRBD1. After removal of 5 bases from V and 6 bases from J, the junction contained 10 bases not matched to a gene. This CDR3 is built from 16 residues. Looked up from germline, CDR1 is SGHKS and CDR2 is YYEKEE (reference sequence).

The chain is built from TRBV11-1 and TRBJ2-5; 11 bases align to TRBD2. Germline V gives CDR1 SGHAT, CDR2 FQDESV (reference sequence). The CDR3 loop spans 15 amino acids. With 3 bases clipped from V and 5 bases from J, the junction kept 5 bases outside the gene matches. CDR3 sequence: CASSLLAGGWETQYF. The DNA for the CDR3 is TGTGCCAGCAGCTTGCTAGCGGGAGGTTGGGAGACCCAGTACTTC. The full variable domain, its missing parts supplied by reference TRBV11-1 and TRBJ2-5, is EAEVAQSPRYKITEKSQAVAFWCDPISGHATLYWYRQILGQGPELLVQFQDESVVDDSQLPKDRFSAERLKGVDSTLKIQPAELGDSAMYLCASSLLAGGWETQYFGPGTRLLVL.

The chain uses TRBV7-2 and TRBJ1-3; D uncertain. This CDR3 has 15 amino acids. Germline V gene lookup returns CDR1 SGHTA and CDR2 FQGNSA. V gave up 4 bases and J gave up 0 bases, with 10 bases separating them. CDR3 in amino acids: CASSSTSLSGNTIYF. The CDR3, as DNA: TGTGCCAGCAGCTCAACATCTCTCTCTGGAAACACCATATATTTT.

The chain recombines TRBV7-2 with TRBJ1-3; D unresolved. Trimming cost V 2 bases and J 4 bases, with 9 bases left between them. The CDR3 contains 14 residues. CDR1 and CDR2 from the germline V gene are SGHTA and FQGNSA. CDR3 nucleotide sequence: TGTGCCAGCAGCTTACACAGCTCAGGAAACACCATATATTTT. Its translation: CASSLHSSGNTIYF.

The chain uses TRBV19 and TRBJ1-5; 12 positions match TRBD1. The ends lost 5 bases at V and 2 bases at J; junction bases unmatched: 10. Germline CDR1 is LNHDA and CDR2 is SQIVND (reference sequence). The length of the CDR3 is 18 residues. CDR3 loop: CASSAGTGGFLGNQPQHF. CDR3 coding DNA: TGTGCCAGTAGTGCCGGGACAGGGGGCTTCCTAGGCAATCAGCCCCAGCATTTT.

This chain joins TRBV19 and TRBJ1-1; weak D call: TRBD1 (5 bases). Germline CDR1 reads LNHDA; CDR2 reads SQIVND (reference sequence). The length of the CDR3 is 14 residues. V was cut by 0 bases and J by 5 bases, with 10 bases left in between. CDR3 sequence (DNA): TGTGCCAGTAGTATAGAGCTCGGGGGGACTGAAGCTTTCTTT. Its protein product is CASSIELGGTEAFF.

CDR3 residues: CASSGRDRGVDEQFF. CDR3 nucleotides: TGTGCCAGTAGTGGGCGGGACAGGGGGGTCGATGAGCAGTTCTTC. The chain carries TRBV19 and TRBJ2-1; 11 positions agree with TRBD1. Germline lookup yields CDR1 LNHDA and CDR2 SQIVND (reference sequence). CDR3 size: 15 residues. The J segment lost 8 bases and the V segment lost 5 bases, leaving 8 bases of the junction unmatched.

This chain links TRBV14 with TRBJ2-1, with 10 nucleotides matching TRBD2. This CDR3 has 19 residues. CDR1 is SGHDN, CDR2 FVKESK, per germline. The J segment lost 2 bases and the V segment lost 4 bases, leaving 14 bases of the junction unmatched. The CDR3 loop reads CASSPWTSGRTGTYNEQFF. The CDR3 nucleotides read TGTGCCAGCAGCCCCTGGACTAGCGGTAGAACGGGCACCTACAATGAGCAGTTCTTC.

The chain has TRBV11-3 and TRBJ1-1; a possible D gene is TRBD1 (5 bases). Germline V lookup: CDR1 SGHNT, CDR2 YENEEA. Trimming removed 1 base at V and 11 bases at J, with 14 bases between. The CDR3 loop spans 13 amino acids. The CDR3 reads CASSLGPAGLAFF. CDR3 sequence (DNA): TGTGCCAGCAGCTTAGGGCCCGCAGGGTTGGCTTTCTTT. Complete variable domain (other parts from reference TRBV11-3 and TRBJ1-1): EAGVVQSPRYKIIEKKQPVAFWCNPISGHNTLYWYLQNLGQGPELLIRYENEEAVDDSQLPKDRFSAERLKGVDSTLKIQPAELGDSAVYLCASSLGPAGLAFFGQGTRLTVV.

V and J are TRBV10-3 and TRBJ2-5; D not resolved. The germline gives CDR1 ENHRY, CDR2 SYGVKD. V was shortened by 4 bases and J by 5 bases, with 17 bases between the two germline ends. This CDR3 comprises 15 residues. The CDR3 coding sequence is TGTGCCATCAGTGCGGCAGCAACCGAGAGGGAGACCCAGTACTTC. Its translation: CAISAAATERETQYF.

The chain couples TRBV7-2 to TRBJ1-2; TRBD1 matches 8 bases. The J segment lost 7 bases and the V segment lost 3 bases, leaving 7 bases of the junction unmatched. In germline, CDR1 is SGHTA, CDR2 FQGNSA. The CDR3 runs to 14 residues. CDR3 nucleotide sequence: TGTGCCAGCAGCTTGGGACAGGCCCAGGGTGGCTACACCTTC. It yields the protein CASSLGQAQGGYTF.